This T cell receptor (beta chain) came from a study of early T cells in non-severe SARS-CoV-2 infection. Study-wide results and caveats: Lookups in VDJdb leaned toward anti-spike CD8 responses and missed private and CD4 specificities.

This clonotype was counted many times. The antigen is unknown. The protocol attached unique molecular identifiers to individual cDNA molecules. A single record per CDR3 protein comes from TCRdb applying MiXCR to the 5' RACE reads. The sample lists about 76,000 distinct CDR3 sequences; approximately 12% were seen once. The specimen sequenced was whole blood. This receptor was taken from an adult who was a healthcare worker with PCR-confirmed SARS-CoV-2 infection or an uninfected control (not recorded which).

CDR3 sequence: CSGSLDTEAFF. CDR3 coding DNA: TGCAGCGGATCGTTGGACACTGAAGCTTTCTTT. This chain uses TRBV29-1 with TRBJ1-1; no reliable D call. This CDR3 has 11 amino acids. The germline V gene encodes CDR1 SQVTM and CDR2 ANQGSEA. Trimming took off 7 bases at V and 3 bases at J, with 9 bases between the two ends. The full variable domain, rest sourced from reference TRBV29-1 and TRBJ1-1, is SAVISQKPSRDICQRGTSLTIQCQVDSQVTMMFWYRQQPGQSLTLIATANQGSEATYESGFVIDKFPISRPNLTFSTLTVSNMSPEDSSIYLCSGSLDTEAFFGQGTRLTVV.